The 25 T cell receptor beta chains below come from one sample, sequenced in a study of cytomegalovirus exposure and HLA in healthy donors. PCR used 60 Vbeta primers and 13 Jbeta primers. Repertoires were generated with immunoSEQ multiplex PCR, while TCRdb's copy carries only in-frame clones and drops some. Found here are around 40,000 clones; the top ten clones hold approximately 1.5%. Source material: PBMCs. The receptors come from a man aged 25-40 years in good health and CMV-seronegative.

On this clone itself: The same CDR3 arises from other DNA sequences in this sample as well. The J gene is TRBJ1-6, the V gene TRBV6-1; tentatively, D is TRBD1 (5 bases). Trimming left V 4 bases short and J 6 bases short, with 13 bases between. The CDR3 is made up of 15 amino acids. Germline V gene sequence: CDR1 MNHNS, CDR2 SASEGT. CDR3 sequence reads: CASSGSGGSNSPLHF. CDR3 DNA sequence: TGTGCCAGCAGTGGTAGCGGGGGTTCTAATTCACCCCTCCACTTT.

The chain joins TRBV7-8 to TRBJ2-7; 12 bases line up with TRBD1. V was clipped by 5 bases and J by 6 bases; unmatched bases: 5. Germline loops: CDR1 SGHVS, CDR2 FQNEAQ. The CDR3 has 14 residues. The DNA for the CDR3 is TGTGCCAGCAGCCCAGGGACAGGGGGCTTCGAGCAGTACTTC. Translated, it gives CASSPGTGGFEQYF.

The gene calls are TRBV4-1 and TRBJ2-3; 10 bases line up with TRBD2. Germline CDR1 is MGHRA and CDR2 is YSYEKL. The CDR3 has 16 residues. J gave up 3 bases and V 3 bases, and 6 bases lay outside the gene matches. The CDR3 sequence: CASSQVWTSGTDTQYF. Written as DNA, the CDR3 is TGCGCCAGCAGCCAGGTCTGGACTAGCGGAACAGATACGCAGTATTTT.

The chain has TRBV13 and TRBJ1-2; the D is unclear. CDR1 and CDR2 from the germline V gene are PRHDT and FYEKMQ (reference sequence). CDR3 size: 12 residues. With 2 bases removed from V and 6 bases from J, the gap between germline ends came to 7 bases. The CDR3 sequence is CASSLLENGYTF. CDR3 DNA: TGTGCCAGCAGCTTATTAGAGAATGGCTACACCTTC. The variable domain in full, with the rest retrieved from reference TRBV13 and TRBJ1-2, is AAGVIQSPRHLIKEKRETATLKCYPIPRHDTVYWYQQGPGQDPQFLISFYEKMQSDKGSIPDRFSAQQFSDYHSELNMSSLELGDSALYFCASSLLENGYTFGSGTRLTVV.

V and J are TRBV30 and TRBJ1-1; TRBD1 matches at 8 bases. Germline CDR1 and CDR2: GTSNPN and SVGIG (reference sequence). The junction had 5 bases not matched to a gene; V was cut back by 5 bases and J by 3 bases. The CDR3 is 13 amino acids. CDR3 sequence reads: CAWRTGLDTEAFF. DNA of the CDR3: TGTGCCTGGCGGACAGGGCTAGACACTGAAGCTTTCTTT.

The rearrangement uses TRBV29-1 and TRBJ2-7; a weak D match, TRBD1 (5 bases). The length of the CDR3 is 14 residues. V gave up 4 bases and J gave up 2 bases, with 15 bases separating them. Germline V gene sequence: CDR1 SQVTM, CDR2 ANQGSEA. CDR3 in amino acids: CSVGPVKGAYEQYF. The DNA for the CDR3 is TGCAGCGTTGGCCCGGTGAAAGGGGCCTACGAGCAGTACTTC.

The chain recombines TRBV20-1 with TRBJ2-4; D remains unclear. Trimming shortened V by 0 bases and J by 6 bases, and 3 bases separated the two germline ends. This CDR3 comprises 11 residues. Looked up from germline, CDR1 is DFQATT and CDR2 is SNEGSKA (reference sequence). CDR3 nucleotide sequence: TGCAGTGCTAGAGAGGCAAACATTCAGTACTTC. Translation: CSAREANIQYF.

CDR3 protein: CSVSDRGHTF. The CDR3 DNA reads TGCAGCGTTTCTGACAGGGGGCACACCTTC. The V and J genes are TRBV29-1 and TRBJ1-2; TRBD1 agrees at 10 bases. The CDR3 has 10 amino acids. Trimming at V came to 5 bases and at J to 12 bases, leaving 3 bases not matched to a gene. Looked up from germline, CDR1 is SQVTM and CDR2 is ANQGSEA.

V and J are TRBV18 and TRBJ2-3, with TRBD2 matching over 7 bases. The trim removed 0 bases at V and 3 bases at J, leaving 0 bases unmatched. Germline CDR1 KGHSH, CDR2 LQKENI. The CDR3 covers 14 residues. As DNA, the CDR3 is TGTGCCAGCTCACCACCACTAGCGACAGATACGCAGTATTTT. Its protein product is CASSPPLATDTQYF.

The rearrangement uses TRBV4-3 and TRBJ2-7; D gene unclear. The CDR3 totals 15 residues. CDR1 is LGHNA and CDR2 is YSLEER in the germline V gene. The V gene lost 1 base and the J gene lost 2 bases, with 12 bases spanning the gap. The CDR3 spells CASSQGGGYAYEQYF. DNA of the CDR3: TGCGCCAGCAGCCAAGGAGGCGGCTACGCCTACGAGCAGTACTTC.

This chain's CDR3 is CASSYTTGSGNTIYF. CDR3 nucleotide sequence: TGTGCCAGCAGTTACACCACAGGCTCTGGAAACACCATATATTTT. The V and J genes are TRBV6-5 and TRBJ1-3; D is perhaps TRBD1 (5 bases). Germline V gene data show CDR1 as MNHEY and CDR2 as SVGAGI. CDR3 length equals 15 residues. The V end was cut by 2 bases, the J end by 0 bases, with 8 bases between.

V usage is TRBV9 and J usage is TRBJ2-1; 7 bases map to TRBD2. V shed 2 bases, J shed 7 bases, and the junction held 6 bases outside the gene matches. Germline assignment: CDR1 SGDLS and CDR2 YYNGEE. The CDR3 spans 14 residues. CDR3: CASSVSGLGNEQFF. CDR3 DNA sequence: TGTGCCAGCAGCGTTAGCGGACTAGGGAATGAGCAGTTCTTC. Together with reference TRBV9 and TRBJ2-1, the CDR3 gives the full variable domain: DSGVTQTPKHLITATGQRVTLRCSPRSGDLSVYWYQQSLDQGLQFLIQYYNGEERAKGNILERFSAQQFPDLHSELNLSSLELGDSALYFCASSVSGLGNEQFFGPGTRLTVL.

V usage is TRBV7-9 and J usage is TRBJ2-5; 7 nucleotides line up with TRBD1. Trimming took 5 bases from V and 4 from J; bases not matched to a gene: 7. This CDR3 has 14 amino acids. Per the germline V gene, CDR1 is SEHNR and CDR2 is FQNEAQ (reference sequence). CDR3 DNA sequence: TGTGCCAGCAGCCCCGGGACAGACTTAGAGACCCAGTACTTC. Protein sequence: CASSPGTDLETQYF.

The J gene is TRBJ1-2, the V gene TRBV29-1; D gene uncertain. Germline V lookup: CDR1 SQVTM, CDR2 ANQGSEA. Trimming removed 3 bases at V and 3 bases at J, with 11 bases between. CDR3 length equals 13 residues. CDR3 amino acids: CSVDEGVDYGYTF. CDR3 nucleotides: TGCAGCGTTGATGAGGGAGTCGACTATGGCTACACCTTC.

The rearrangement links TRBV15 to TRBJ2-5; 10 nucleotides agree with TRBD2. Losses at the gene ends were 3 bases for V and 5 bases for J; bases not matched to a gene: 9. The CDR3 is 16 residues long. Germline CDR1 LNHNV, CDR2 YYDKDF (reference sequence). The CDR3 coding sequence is TGTGCCACCAGCAGTGGGACTAGCGCGACTCGGGAGACCCAGTACTTC. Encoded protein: CATSSGTSATRETQYF.

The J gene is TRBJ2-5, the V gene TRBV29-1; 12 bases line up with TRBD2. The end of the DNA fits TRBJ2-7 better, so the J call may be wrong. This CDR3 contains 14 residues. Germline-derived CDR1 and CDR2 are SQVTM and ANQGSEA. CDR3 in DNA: TGCAGCGTAAGGACTAGCGGGGAAACCTACGAGCAGTACTTC. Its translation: CSVRTSGETYEQYF.

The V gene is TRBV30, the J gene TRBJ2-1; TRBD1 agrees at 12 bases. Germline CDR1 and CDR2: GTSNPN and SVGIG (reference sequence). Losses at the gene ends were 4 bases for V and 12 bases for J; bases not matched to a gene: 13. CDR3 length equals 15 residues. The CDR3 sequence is CAWTPPGQGARGQFF. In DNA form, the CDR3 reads TGTGCCTGGACTCCTCCGGGACAGGGGGCGCGGGGGCAGTTCTTC.

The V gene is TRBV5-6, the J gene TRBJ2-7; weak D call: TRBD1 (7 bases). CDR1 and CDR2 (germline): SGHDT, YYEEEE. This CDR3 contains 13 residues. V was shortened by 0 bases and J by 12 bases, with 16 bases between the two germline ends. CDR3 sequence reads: CASSLGQGGPTYF. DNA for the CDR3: TGTGCCAGCAGCTTGGGGCAGGGGGGCCCTACGTACTTC.

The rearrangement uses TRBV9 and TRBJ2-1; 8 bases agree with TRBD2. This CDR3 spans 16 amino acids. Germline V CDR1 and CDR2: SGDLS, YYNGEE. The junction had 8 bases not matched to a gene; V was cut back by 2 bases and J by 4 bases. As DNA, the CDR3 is TGTGCCAGCAGCGTTTCCCTAGCGGGTGATTACAATGAGCAGTTCTTC. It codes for CASSVSLAGDYNEQFF. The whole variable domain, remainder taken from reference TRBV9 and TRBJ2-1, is DSGVTQTPKHLITATGQRVTLRCSPRSGDLSVYWYQQSLDQGLQFLIQYYNGEERAKGNILERFSAQQFPDLHSELNLSSLELGDSALYFCASSVSLAGDYNEQFFGPGTRLTVL.

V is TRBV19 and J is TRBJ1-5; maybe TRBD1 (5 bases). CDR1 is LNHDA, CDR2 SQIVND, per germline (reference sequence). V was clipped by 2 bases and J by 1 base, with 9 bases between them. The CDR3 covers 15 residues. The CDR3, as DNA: TGTGCCAGTAGTATACAGGGAACCAGCAATCAGCCCCAGCATTTT. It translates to CASSIQGTSNQPQHF.

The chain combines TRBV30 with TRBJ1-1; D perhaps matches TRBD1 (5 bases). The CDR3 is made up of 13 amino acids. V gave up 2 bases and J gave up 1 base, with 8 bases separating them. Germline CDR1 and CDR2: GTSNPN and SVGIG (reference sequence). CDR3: CAWSRGGNTEAFF. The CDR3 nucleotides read TGTGCCTGGAGTAGGGGAGGGAACACTGAAGCTTTCTTT.

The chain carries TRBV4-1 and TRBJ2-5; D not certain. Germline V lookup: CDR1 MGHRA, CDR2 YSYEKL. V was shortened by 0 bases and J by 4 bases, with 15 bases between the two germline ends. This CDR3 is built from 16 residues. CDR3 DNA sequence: TGCGCCAGCAGCCAAGAAACCGTGGGTAGCAGAGAGACCCAGTACTTC. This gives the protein CASSQETVGSRETQYF.

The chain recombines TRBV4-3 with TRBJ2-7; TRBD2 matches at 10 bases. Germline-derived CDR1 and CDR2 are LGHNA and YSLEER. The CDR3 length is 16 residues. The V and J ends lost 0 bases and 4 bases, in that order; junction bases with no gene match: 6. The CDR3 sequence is CASSQDGLAGAYEQYF. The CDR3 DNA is TGCGCCAGCAGCCAAGATGGGCTAGCGGGAGCATACGAGCAGTACTTC.

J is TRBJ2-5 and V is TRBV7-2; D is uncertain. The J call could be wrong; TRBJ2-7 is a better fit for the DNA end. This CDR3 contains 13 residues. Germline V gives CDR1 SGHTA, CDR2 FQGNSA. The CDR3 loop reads CASSLDPPYEQYF. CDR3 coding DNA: TGTGCCAGCAGCTTAGACCCCCCCTACGAGCAGTACTTC.

CDR3 protein: CASSLDYYEQYF. The DNA of the CDR3 is TGTGCCAGCAGCTTAGACTACTACGAGCAGTACTTC. The V and J genes are TRBV7-2 and TRBJ2-7, with D unresolved. V lost 1 base, J lost 3 bases, and 4 bases lay in between. The CDR3 sequence is 12 residues long. The germline CDR1 and CDR2 sequences are SGHTA and FQGNSA.